This is a list of T cell receptor beta chains from one sample in a study of blood T cell repertoires in COVID-19. Profiled with immunoSEQ multiplex PCR; TCRdb holds only in-frame clones, not every one. The sample includes 35,000 to 50,000 clones, roughly 90% of them seen just once. Sequences were obtained from peripheral blood. Receptors originate from a man aged 50-59 years with active COVID-19. Each CDR3 is given with its conserved first and last residue. Each record gives: clone size, J gene, D gene, V gene, CDR3 DNA, CDR3 protein. A D gene is named only where the DNA matches it firmly. Some rows have no size entry. The others give once, few or many, or a class for an expanded clone.

.	TRBJ2-3	.	TRBV25-1	TGTGCCAGCAGTGACACCGGAGGGGGCTATACGCAGTATTTT	CASSDTGGGYTQYF
.	TRBJ1-6	.	TRBV7-2	TGTGCCAGCAGCTTAAATAAGGGGCTGAGCTCCTATAATTCACCCCTCCACTTT	CASSLNKGLSSYNSPLHF
.	TRBJ2-1	.	TRBV2	TGTGCCAGCCGACCCCGGGGGGCGAGGAATGAGCAGTTCTTC	CASRPRGARNEQFF
.	TRBJ2-3	TRBD2	TRBV9	TGTGCCAGCAGCGTAGAGTCCCTAGCGGGGTTAGATACGCAGTATTTT	CASSVESLAGLDTQYF
.	TRBJ1-6	TRBD1	TRBV12-3/TRBV12-4	TGTGCCAGCAGTTGGGACAGGGACTCACCCCTCCACTTT	CASSWDRDSPLHF
.	TRBJ2-7	TRBD1	TRBV12-3/TRBV12-4	TGTGCCAGTTCGGGACAGGGGTGGGAGCAGTACTTC	CASSGQGWEQYF
.	TRBJ1-4	.	TRBV19	TGTGCCAGTAGTATATCGGTTGGGCAGTGGGAAAAACTGTTTTTT	CASSISVGQWEKLFF
.	TRBJ2-2	TRBD1	TRBV6-6	TGTGCCAGCAGTATCGGACAGGGGAACACCGGGGAGCTGTTTTTT	CASSIGQGNTGELFF
.	TRBJ1-1	TRBD1	TRBV2	TGTGCCAGCAGTGTTGACAGGGCGGACACTGAAGCTTTCTTT	CASSVDRADTEAFF
.	TRBJ1-1	.	TRBV19	TGTGCCAGTAGTATCCCAGGAATGAACACTGAAGCTTTCTTT	CASSIPGMNTEAFF
.	TRBJ1-1	.	TRBV10-3	TGTGCCATCAGGAGGGACACTGAAGCTTTCTTT	CAIRRDTEAFF
.	TRBJ2-7	.	TRBV19	TGTGCCAGTAGTATAGAGCCCCCCAGAGGGACCTACGAGCAGTACTTC	CASSIEPPRGTYEQYF
.	TRBJ1-5	TRBD1	TRBV12-5	TGTGCTAGTGGGACAGGGAGTGGGAGCAATCAGCCCCAGCATTTT	CASGTGSGSNQPQHF
.	TRBJ1-1	TRBD1	TRBV7-9	TGTGCCAGCTACCATGGAATGGGACAGGGGGTCACTGAAGCTTTCTTT	CASYHGMGQGVTEAFF
once	TRBJ2-3	TRBD2	TRBV3-1/TRBV3-2	TGTGCCAGCAGCCAAGTTCCGAGTACGGGGACTAGCGGGGAATGGGATACGCAGTATTTT	CASSQVPSTGTSGEWDTQYF
.	TRBJ1-4	TRBD1	TRBV7-9	TGTGCCAGCAGCGACCCGGGACAGCTAAAACTGTTTTTT	CASSDPGQLKLFF
.	TRBJ1-5	TRBD1	TRBV28	TGTGCCAGCAGTTTTTCTGGGACAGGGCCCCCTAATCCCCAGCATTTT	CASSFSGTGPPNPQHF
.	TRBJ2-7	TRBD2	TRBV6-5	TGTGCCAGCAGTCGGCGGGGGAGTTCCTACGAGCAGTACTTC	CASSRRGSSYEQYF
.	TRBJ2-1	.	TRBV10-3	TGTGCCATCAGTGAGTCGAAGGCGGGGAACGGTGAGCAGTTCTTC	CAISESKAGNGEQFF
.	TRBJ1-1	.	TRBV3-1/TRBV3-2	TGTGCCAGCAGCACCCGGACAGAGAACACTGAAGCTTTCTTT	CASSTRTENTEAFF
.	TRBJ1-1	.	TRBV6-5	TGTGCCAGCAGACCTCCGACAGGAGTGAACACTGAAGCTTTCTTT	CASRPPTGVNTEAFF
.	TRBJ1-3	.	TRBV5-1	TGCGCCAGCAGCTCGGGAATAAGCTCTGGAAACACCATATATTTT	CASSSGISSGNTIYF
.	TRBJ1-2	.	TRBV5-6	TGTGCCAGCAGCCCCAGACCAACAGCCAAAACCTTTAACTATGGCTACACCTTC	CASSPRPTAKTFNYGYTF
.	TRBJ1-6	.	TRBV4-3	TGCGCCAGCAGCCAAGCATTACGAGATTCACCCCTCCACTTT	CASSQALRDSPLHF
.	TRBJ1-1	TRBD1	TRBV6-5	TGTGCCAGCAGTTGGGACAGGACAGCCAACACTGAAGCTTTCTTT	CASSWDRTANTEAFF
.	TRBJ2-3	.	TRBV27	TGTGCCAGCAGTTCGCTAGCGTCTCAGTATTTT	CASSSLASQYF
.	TRBJ1-2	TRBD1	TRBV7-3	TGTGCCAGCAGCTCAGGGGCAGGGGGCAGTGGCTACACCTTC	CASSSGAGGSGYTF
.	TRBJ2-1	TRBD2	TRBV10-3	TGTGCCATCAGTATAAGACTAGCGGGAGATTACAATGAGCAGTTCTTC	CAISIRLAGDYNEQFF
.	TRBJ2-7	.	TRBV12-3/TRBV12-4	TGTGCCAGCAGTTTATTCGACGAGCAGTACTTC	CASSLFDEQYF
.	TRBJ1-2	.	TRBV18	TGTGCCAGCTCACCCCAGGGAGGTGGCGGAGCCTATGGCTACACCTTC	CASSPQGGGGAYGYTF
.	TRBJ1-1	.	TRBV3-1/TRBV3-2	TGTGCCAGCAGCCTATTAGTCCGAAACACTGAAGCTTTCTTT	CASSLLVRNTEAFF
.	TRBJ1-1	.	TRBV4-2	TGTGCCAGCAGCCAAGATGTCGGAGGGTTCATGAACACTGAAGCTTTCTTT	CASSQDVGGFMNTEAFF
.	TRBJ2-1	TRBD2	TRBV5-6	TGTGCCAGCAGCGGGGCGACTAGCGGGGGCCTTTTCTACAATGAGCAGTTCTTC	CASSGATSGGLFYNEQFF
.	TRBJ2-1	.	TRBV18	TGTGCCAGCTCACCCTGGACAAGTATAAACAATGAGCAGTTCTTC	CASSPWTSINNEQFF
.	TRBJ2-3	.	TRBV6-5	TGTGCCAGCAGTTTTACCCCGGTCCGCACAGATACGCAGTATTTT	CASSFTPVRTDTQYF
few	TRBJ2-3	.	TRBV6-5	TGTGCCAGCGACAGGGACTTCACAGATACGCAGTATTTT	CASDRDFTDTQYF
few	TRBJ2-3	.	TRBV7-2	TGTGCCAGCAGCCCAGCGGGTTACCGCACAGATACGCAGTATTTT	CASSPAGYRTDTQYF
.	TRBJ2-6	TRBD1	TRBV9	TGTGCCAGCAGCTTAACAGGGGGTAGCTCTGGGGCCAACGTCCTGACTTTC	CASSLTGGSSGANVLTF